This TCR beta chain was documented in a study of T-cell reconstitution after alpha-beta-depleted transplantation in children. Germline V gene lookup returns CDR1 LGHNA and CDR2 YSLEER. The CDR3 spans 19 residues. V was trimmed by 1 base and J by 0 bases, leaving 16 bases between them. This clonotype was observed many times. As it was prepared, the TCRbeta library received unique molecular identifiers. MiXCR was run by TCRdb on the PCR reads, yielding one entry per CDR3 protein. Of 640,000 or so distinct CDR3 sequences in the sample, about 15% were seen once. This sequence joins TRBV4-3 and TRBJ2-6, with D perhaps TRBD1 (5 bases). The receptor was isolated from a human donor who donated a stem cell graft to a child with acute myeloid leukemia. This material consisted of PBMCs from the stem cell graft donor, taken from the stem cell graft. The CDR3 nucleotides are TGCGCCAGCAGCCAAGCGACAGCAATTCATAGCTCTGGGGCCAACGTCCTGACTTTC. It translates to CASSQATAIHSSGANVLTF.